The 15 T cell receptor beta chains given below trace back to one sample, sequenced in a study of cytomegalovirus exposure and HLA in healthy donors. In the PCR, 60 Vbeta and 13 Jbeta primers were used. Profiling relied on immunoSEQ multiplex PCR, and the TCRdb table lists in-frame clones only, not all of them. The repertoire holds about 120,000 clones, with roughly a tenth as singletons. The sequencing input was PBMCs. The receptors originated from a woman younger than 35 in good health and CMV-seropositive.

The CDR3 sequence: CASSPSSGVYGYTF. Here the CDR3 DNA reads TGCGCCAGCAGCCCCTCTTCGGGGGTCTATGGCTACACCTTC. This chain links TRBV4-1 with TRBJ1-2, with D perhaps matching TRBD1 (5 bases). Germline V gives CDR1 MGHRA, CDR2 YSYEKL. V lost 4 bases and J 4 bases, leaving 13 bases between the germline ends. The CDR3 sequence is 14 residues long.

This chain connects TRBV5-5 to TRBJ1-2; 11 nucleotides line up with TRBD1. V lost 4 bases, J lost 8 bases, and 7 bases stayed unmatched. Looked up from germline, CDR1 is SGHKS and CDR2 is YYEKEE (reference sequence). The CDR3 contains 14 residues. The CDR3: CASSLGQGASGYTF. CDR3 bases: TGTGCCAGCAGCCTAGGACAGGGGGCCTCAGGCTACACCTTC.

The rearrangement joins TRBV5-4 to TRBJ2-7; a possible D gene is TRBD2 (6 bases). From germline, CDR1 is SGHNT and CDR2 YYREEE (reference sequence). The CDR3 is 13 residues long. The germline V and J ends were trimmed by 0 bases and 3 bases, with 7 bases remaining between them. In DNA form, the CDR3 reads TGTGCCAGCAGCTTGGCGGGAGTCTACGAGCAGTACTTC. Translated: CASSLAGVYEQYF. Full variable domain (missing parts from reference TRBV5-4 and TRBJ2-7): ETGVTQSPTHLIKTRGQQVTLRCSSQSGHNTVSWYQQALGQGPQFIFQYYREEENGRGNFPPRFSGLQFPNYSSELNVNALELDDSALYLCASSLAGVYEQYFGPGTRLTVT.

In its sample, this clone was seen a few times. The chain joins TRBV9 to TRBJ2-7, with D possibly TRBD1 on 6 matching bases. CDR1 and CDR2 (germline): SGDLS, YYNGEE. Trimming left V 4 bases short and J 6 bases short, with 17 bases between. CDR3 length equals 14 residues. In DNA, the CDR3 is TGTGCCAGCAGCCCTTCGGAGAAGGGGGTCGAGCAGTACTTC. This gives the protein CASSPSEKGVEQYF.

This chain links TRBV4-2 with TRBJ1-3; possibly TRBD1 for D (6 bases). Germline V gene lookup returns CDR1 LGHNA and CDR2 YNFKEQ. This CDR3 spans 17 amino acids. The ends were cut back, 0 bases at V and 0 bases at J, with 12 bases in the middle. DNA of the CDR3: TGTGCCAGCAGCCAAGACTCTCGGGACACCTCTGGAAACACCATATATTTT. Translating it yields CASSQDSRDTSGNTIYF.

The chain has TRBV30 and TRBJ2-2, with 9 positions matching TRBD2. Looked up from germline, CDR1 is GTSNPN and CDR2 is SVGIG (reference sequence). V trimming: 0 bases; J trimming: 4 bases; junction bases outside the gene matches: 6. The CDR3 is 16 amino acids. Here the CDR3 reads CAWSVILAGGTGELFF. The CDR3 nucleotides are TGTGCCTGGAGTGTAATACTAGCGGGTGGCACCGGGGAGCTGTTTTTT.

The CDR3 protein is CASSQEPGGPETQYF. CDR3 sequence (DNA): TGTGCCAGCAGCCAAGAGCCAGGAGGGCCGGAGACCCAGTACTTC. The chain uses TRBV4-2 and TRBJ2-5; the D gene is possibly TRBD2 (6 bases). The germline V and J ends were trimmed by 0 bases and 5 bases, with 13 bases remaining between them. CDR1 is LGHNA, CDR2 YNFKEQ, per germline. This CDR3 is built from 15 residues.

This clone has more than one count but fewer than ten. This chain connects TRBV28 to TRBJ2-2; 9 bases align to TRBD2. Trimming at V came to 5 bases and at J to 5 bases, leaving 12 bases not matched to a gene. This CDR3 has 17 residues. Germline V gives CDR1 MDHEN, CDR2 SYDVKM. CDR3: CASSRPGLAVTTGELFF. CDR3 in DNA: TGTGCCAGCAGTCGGCCGGGACTAGCTGTTACTACCGGGGAGCTGTTTTTT.

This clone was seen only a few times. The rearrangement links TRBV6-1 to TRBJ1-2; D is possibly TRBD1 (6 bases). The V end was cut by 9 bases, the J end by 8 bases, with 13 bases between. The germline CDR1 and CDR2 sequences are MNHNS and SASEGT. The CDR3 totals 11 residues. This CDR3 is CARWGTSGYTF. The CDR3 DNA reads TGTGCCAGGTGGGGGACATCGGGCTACACCTTC.

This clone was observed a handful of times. The chain's CDR3 is CASSDSVGTEAFF. The CDR3 DNA is TGTGCCAGCAGTGATAGCGTGGGGACTGAAGCTTTCTTT. The chain links TRBV6-1 to TRBJ1-1; D unresolved. This CDR3 spans 13 amino acids. The V and J ends lost 3 bases and 5 bases respectively, with 10 bases between them. The V gene's germline CDR1 is MNHNS and CDR2 SASEGT.

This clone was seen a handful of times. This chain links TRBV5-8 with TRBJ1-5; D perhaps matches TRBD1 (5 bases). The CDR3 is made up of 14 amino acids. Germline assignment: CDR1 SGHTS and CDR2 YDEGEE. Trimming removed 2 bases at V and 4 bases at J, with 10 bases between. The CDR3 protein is CASSFGQGNQPQHF. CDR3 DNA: TGTGCCAGCAGCTTTGGGCAGGGAAATCAGCCCCAGCATTTT.

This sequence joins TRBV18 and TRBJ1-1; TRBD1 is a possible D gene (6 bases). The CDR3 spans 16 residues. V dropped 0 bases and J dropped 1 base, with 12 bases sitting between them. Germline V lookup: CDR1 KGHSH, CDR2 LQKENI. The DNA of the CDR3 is TGTGCCAGCTCACCACCGGGACGGACAGCGAACACTGAAGCTTTCTTT. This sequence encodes CASSPPGRTANTEAFF.

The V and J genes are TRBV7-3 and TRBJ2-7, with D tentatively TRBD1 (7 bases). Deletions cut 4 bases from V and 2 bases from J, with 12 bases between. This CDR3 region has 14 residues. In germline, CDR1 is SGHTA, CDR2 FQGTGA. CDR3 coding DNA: TGTGCCAGCAGCTCGCAGGGGGGACCCTACGAGCAGTACTTC. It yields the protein CASSSQGGPYEQYF.

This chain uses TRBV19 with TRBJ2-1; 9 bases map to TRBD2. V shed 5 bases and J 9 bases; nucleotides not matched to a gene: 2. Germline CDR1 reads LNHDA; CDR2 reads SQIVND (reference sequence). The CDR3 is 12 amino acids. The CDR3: CASSLSGGEQFF. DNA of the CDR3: TGTGCCAGTAGTCTTAGCGGGGGTGAGCAGTTCTTC.

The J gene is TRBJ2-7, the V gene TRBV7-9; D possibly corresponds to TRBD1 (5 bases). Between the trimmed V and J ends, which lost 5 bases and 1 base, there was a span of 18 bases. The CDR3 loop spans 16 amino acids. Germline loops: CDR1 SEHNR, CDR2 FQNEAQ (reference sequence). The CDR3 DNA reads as TGTGCCAGCAGCCCACAGGCGGCAGGGTCTTCCTACGAGCAGTACTTC. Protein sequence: CASSPQAAGSSYEQYF.